This entry lists 13 T cell receptor beta chains sequenced from one sample in a study of CD8+CD57+ T cells in acquired aplastic anemia. The sequenced patients had an expansion of CD8+CD57+ cells seen by flow cytometry. Genomic DNA, serving as template, underwent TCR beta VDJ and CDR3 profiling. TCRdb re-derived calls from the reads in MiXCR, one entry per CDR3 protein. The sample records around 500,000 distinct CDR3 sequences, about a third being singletons. The source material was sorted CD4+, CD8+, or CD8+CD57+ T cells (not recorded which) from PBMCs. Every receptor here comes from a human donor with aplastic anemia.

As to this clonotype: The CDR3 ends on some other residue instead of the conserved phenylalanine or tryptophan, so this is likely a read error. CDR3 amino acids: CASRNGQEYNSPLHL. CDR3 sequence (DNA): TGTGCCAGCCGGAATGGACAGGAGTATAATTCACCCCTCCACCTT. The chain carries TRBV6-1 and TRBJ1-6; 7 bases are a match to TRBD1. The J segment lost 4 bases and the V segment lost 8 bases, leaving 8 bases of the junction unmatched. This CDR3 comprises 15 residues. Per germline, CDR1 MNHNS and CDR2 SASEGT.

In this sample, this clonotype turned up many times. The chain combines TRBV20-1 with TRBJ1-2; D is unresolved. Per the germline V gene, CDR1 is DFQATT and CDR2 is SNEGSKA (reference sequence). V was clipped by 4 bases and J by 6 bases, with 21 bases between them. CDR3 length equals 15 residues. This CDR3 reads CSANSNQLRGNGYTF. The CDR3 coding sequence is TGCAGTGCTAATTCTAATCAGTTAAGAGGGAATGGCTACACCTTC.

The CDR3 loop is CATSPSPGTGSEQYF. CDR3 nucleotides: TGTGCCACCAGCCCCAGTCCTGGGACAGGGTCCGAGCAGTACTTC. This rearrangement joins TRBV15 to TRBJ2-7; 9 bases align to TRBD1. V was pared by 5 bases and J by 6 bases, with 11 bases of the junction left unmatched. Germline assignment: CDR1 LNHNV and CDR2 YYDKDF (reference sequence). The CDR3 sequence is 15 residues long.

V is TRBV5-1 and J is TRBJ2-2; maybe TRBD1 (6 bases). Germline V CDR1 and CDR2: SGHRS, YFSETQ. The CDR3 runs 14 residues. Trimming stripped 0 bases from V and 5 bases from J, with 8 bases between. Written as DNA, the CDR3 is TGCGCCAGCAGCTTGGCAGGGGTTACCGGGGAGCTGTTTTTT. Translation: CASSLAGVTGELFF. Supplemented by reference TRBV5-1 and TRBJ2-2, the full variable domain reads KAGVTQTPRYLIKTRGQQVTLSCSPISGHRSVSWYQQTPGQGLQFLFEYFSETQRNKGNFPGRFSGRQFSNSRSEMNVSTLELGDSALYLCASSLAGVTGELFFGEGSRLTVL.

V gene TRBV2 combines with J gene TRBJ2-1; 11 bases match TRBD2. V shed 6 bases and J 4 bases; nucleotides not matched to a gene: 8. CDR1 is SNHLY and CDR2 is FYNNEI in the germline V gene. The CDR3 runs to 16 residues. The CDR3 region has the DNA TGTGCCAGCAGGAGGGGACTAGCGGATCCTTACAATGAGCAGTTCTTC. This sequence encodes CASRRGLADPYNEQFF.

Regarding this clonotype: A much larger clone lies one base from this, so it may be a read error. The rearrangement links TRBV29-1 to TRBJ2-7; possibly TRBD1 or TRBD2 for D (5 bases each). Germline V lookup: CDR1 SQVTM, CDR2 ANQGSEA. This CDR3 has 14 amino acids. This CDR3 is CSARGREGSHEQYF. CDR3 coding DNA: TGCAGTGCTAGAGGCAGAGAGGGGAGCCACGAGCAGTACTTC.

This clonotype was found a few times. CDR3 bases: TGTGCCAGCAGCTTGGAGTACAGGGACTATGGCTACACCTTC. Amino acid sequence: CASSLEYRDYGYTF. The chain has TRBV5-5 and TRBJ1-2, with a weak D call TRBD1 (6 bases). The V and J ends lost 0 bases and 3 bases respectively, with 9 bases between them. CDR1 is SGHKS, CDR2 YYEKEE, per germline (reference sequence). CDR3 length equals 14 residues.

A few counts support this clonotype. CDR3: CASSILLGAEAFF. The CDR3 DNA reads TGTGCCAGTAGTATATTGTTAGGGGCTGAAGCTTTCTTT. The chain employs TRBV19 and TRBJ1-1; perhaps TRBD1 as D (5 bases). The V end lost 2 bases, the J end lost 6 bases, and 10 bases lay between the germline ends. Germline values: CDR1 LNHDA, CDR2 SQIVND (reference sequence). This CDR3 is built from 13 residues.

V is TRBV5-1 and J is TRBJ2-7, with 8 positions matching TRBD1. The V gene's germline CDR1 is SGHRS and CDR2 YFSETQ. The CDR3 has 15 residues. V was clipped by 0 bases and J by 3 bases; unmatched bases: 5. The CDR3 DNA reads as TGCGCCAGCAGCTTGGATGGACAGGGCTTCTACGAGCAGTACTTC. It encodes CASSLDGQGFYEQYF.

V gene TRBV7-2 combines with J gene TRBJ1-1, with TRBD1 matching over 8 bases. The germline V gene encodes CDR1 SGHTA and CDR2 FQGNSA. The CDR3 contains 14 residues. J was trimmed by 5 bases and V by 6 bases; bases with no gene match: 8. The CDR3 spells CASRQTGVLTEAFF. CDR3 nucleotide sequence: TGTGCCAGCAGACAGACAGGGGTCTTAACTGAAGCTTTCTTT. Full variable domain (outside the CDR3, taken from reference TRBV7-2 and TRBJ1-1): GAGVSQSPSNKVTEKGKDVELRCDPISGHTALYWYRQSLGQGLEFLIYFQGNSAPDKSGLPSDRFSAERTGGSVSTLTIQRTQQEDSAVYLCASRQTGVLTEAFFGQGTRLTVV.

CDR3 region: CASREAGRGNEQFF. The DNA for the CDR3 is TGTGCCAGCAGAGAAGCGGGGAGGGGGAATGAGCAGTTCTTC. The chain uses TRBV11-2 and TRBJ2-1; perhaps TRBD2 as D (7 bases). The CDR3 extends over 14 amino acids. V lost 6 bases and J 7 bases, leaving 16 bases between the germline ends. CDR1 is SGHAT, CDR2 FQNNGV, per germline.

Many counts were recorded for this clonotype. The chain carries TRBV7-3 and TRBJ1-1; D uncertain. This CDR3 is built from 15 residues. CDR1 and CDR2 (germline): SGHTA, FQGTGA. V gave up 2 bases and J gave up 1 base, with 11 bases separating them. This CDR3 is CASSLGRVPNTEAFF. DNA for the CDR3: TGTGCCAGCAGCTTAGGCCGGGTACCGAACACTGAAGCTTTCTTT. Full variable domain (missing parts from reference TRBV7-3 and TRBJ1-1): GAGVSQTPSNKVTEKGKYVELRCDPISGHTALYWYRQSLGQGPEFLIYFQGTGAADDSGLPNDRFFAVRPEGSVSTLKIQRTERGDSAVYLCASSLGRVPNTEAFFGQGTRLTVV.

This clonotype appeared a few times. This chain links TRBV6-5 with TRBJ1-6; D gene uncertain. CDR1 and CDR2 from the germline V gene are MNHEY and SVGAGI. Trimming pared 4 bases from V and 8 bases from J, leaving 12 bases between. This CDR3 comprises 14 residues. The CDR3 here is CASSLGGSDSPLHF. CDR3 coding DNA: TGTGCCAGCAGTTTAGGAGGTAGTGATTCACCCCTCCACTTT.